This T cell receptor (beta chain) came from a study of identical twins (dated by TCRdb to the mid-2010s). Notes on the research overall: The study deep-sequenced TCR alpha and beta repertoires from monozygotic twins, unrelated adults of various ages and cord blood to test whether fetal clonotypes persist. To rule out contamination, replicate twin experiments were performed at different times with different library preparation protocols.

General study outcomes and caveats: Because the same donors could not be followed over many years, the conclusions depended on cross-sectional statistical analysis. Invariant T cells such as MAIT and iNKT could partly confound zero-insertion analyses, though diverse VJ usage argued against this for most clonotypes. Abundant cord blood beta clonotypes carried fewer insertions; young adult naive repertoires showed a weaker similar trend, while memory repertoires showed none. In beta out-of-frame sequences, excess twin sharing was weaker, because having fewer shared sequences lowered the signal-to-noise ratio. Compared with coincidental sharing between unrelated individuals, out-of-frame TCR alpha sequences shared between twins showed an excess of sequences with low generation probability. Out-of-frame TCR alpha sharing in monozygotic twins was systematically underestimated by recombination models, whereas sharing between unrelated individuals was in agreement with the recombination models.

Library prep was done by 5' RACE. The run used an Illumina HiSeq 2000. A universal primer binding site was added through template switching, and the final cDNA carried a unique molecular identifier so that TCR cDNA molecules could be counted accurately. First-strand cDNA for TCR alpha and beta chains was synthesized from specific primers in the conserved constant-segment region. To control for contamination, every cDNA library carried two barcodes: a SMART-Mk sample barcode plus Illumina barcodes. TruSeq adapter sequences and Illumina sample barcodes were added in two successive PCR steps. The TCR alpha and beta cDNA libraries were sequenced on the Illumina HiSeq platform using custom primers. As for the original processing: Raw reads were processed with MiGEC to extract unique molecular identifiers, and MiXCR was used to determine CDR3 positions. For each individual, recombination models were inferred using an EM algorithm with the repgenHMM and IGoR tools. The analysis of shared clonotypes was done with the tcR package in R, with sharing normalized by the product of cloneset sizes. To study raw recombination free of thymic and clonal selection effects, out-of-frame nonproductive sequences were analyzed. The raw public data were reprocessed by TCRdb itself: fastp quality trimming at Q25, MiXCR clonotype calling, in-frame beta chains only. Entries that share a CDR3 protein sequence are merged under the most common genes and DNA. The V and J calls come from TCRdb's annotation, not from the publication. The sample data list 420,000 or so distinct CDR3 sequences, and approximately 17% of these were observed just once. 9% to 15% of the sample goes to the ten largest clones.

For CDR1 and CDR2, the germline V gene (reference sequence) lists DFQATT and SNEGSKA. A distance of 12 bases separates the germline ends of V and J, which lose 1 base and 5 bases respectively. The CDR3, from cysteine to phenylalanine, totals 13 residues. CDR3 DNA is the only sequence kept; it has 39 bases, read in frame from the first base. This clonotype was picked up many times. Its cognate antigen has yet to be identified. Base qualities are not recorded, but no much larger clone differs from it by a single base. Every donor was a healthy Caucasian. The researchers also sequenced three unrelated adults who were not twins: a male aged 18 to 30, a male aged 50 to 59, and a female aged 50 to 59. Using Miltenyi CD45RO+ enrichment and human naive T-cell isolation kits, memory (CD45RO+) and naive T cells were isolated from PBMC.

The specimen sequenced was naive T cells sorted from blood. According to the study, the label for this sample's cell subset or site signals: cells isolated with a human naive T-cell isolation kit. The chain joins TRBV20-1 to TRBJ2-7, with the D segment possibly TRBD1 or TRBD2, each aligning over 5 bases. This clonotype was sampled from a man over 45 in good health. The CDR3 reads as follows: CSARVSGTHEQYF. The DNA sequence is as follows: TGCAGTGCTAGAGTGTCGGGGACCCACGAGCAGTACTTC.